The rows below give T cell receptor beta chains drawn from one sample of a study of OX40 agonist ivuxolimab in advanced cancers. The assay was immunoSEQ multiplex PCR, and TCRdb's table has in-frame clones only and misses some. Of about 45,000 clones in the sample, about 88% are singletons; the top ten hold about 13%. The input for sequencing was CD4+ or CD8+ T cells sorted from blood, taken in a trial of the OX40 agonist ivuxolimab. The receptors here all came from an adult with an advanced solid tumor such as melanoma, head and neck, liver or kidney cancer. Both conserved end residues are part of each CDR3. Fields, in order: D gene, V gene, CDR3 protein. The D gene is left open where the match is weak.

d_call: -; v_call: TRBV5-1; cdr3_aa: CASSWSGPSGEQYF
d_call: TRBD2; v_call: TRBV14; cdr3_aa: CASSQSSGGYEQYF
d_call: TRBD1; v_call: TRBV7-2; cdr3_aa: CASSRQGLDIQYF
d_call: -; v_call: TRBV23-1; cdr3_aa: CASSELEPGRTGELFF
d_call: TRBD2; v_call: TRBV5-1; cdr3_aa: CASSLREPNTGELFF
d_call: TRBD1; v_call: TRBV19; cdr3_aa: CASRPAGQGKGEQYF
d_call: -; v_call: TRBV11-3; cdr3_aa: CASSGGQINYEQYF
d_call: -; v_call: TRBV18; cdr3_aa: CASSNSGLRFNEQFF
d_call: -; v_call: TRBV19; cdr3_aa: CASSPISWNQPQHF
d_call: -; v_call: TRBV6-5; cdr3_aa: CASYPGHSIDNEQFF
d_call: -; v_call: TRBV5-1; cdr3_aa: CASSLGPKNEKLFF
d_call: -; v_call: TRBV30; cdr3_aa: CAWSVIGGNTDTQYF
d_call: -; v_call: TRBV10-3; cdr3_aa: CAISLEYNEQFF
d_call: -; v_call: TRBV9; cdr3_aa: CASNHGPGGRIEQFF
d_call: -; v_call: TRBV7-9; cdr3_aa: CASSSTYEQYF
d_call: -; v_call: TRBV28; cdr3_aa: CASIRLGLNPTSNNEQFF
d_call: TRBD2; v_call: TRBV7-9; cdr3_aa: CASSLGLAGGPSYEQYF
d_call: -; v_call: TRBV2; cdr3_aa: CASVRNLRNSPLHF
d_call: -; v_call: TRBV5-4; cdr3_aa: CASSLKGDEQYF
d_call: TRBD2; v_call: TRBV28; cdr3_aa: CASRREGHGANVLTF
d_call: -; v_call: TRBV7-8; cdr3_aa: CASSLVFANTEQFF
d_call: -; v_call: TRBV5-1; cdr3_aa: CASSLPTGAARDTQYF
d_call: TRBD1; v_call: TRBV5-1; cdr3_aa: CASSPRDRGLGTGELFF
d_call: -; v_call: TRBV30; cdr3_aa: CAWSFPGLDTQYF
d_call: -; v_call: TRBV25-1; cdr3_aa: CASSSGENTEAFF
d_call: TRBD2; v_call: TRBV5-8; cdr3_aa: CASSPGVAGSYEQYF
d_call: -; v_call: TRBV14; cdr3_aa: CASSHWGQGGFRQYF
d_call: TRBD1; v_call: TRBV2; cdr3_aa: CASSAGQAYNEQFF
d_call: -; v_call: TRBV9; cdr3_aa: CASSLGDGRNEKLFF
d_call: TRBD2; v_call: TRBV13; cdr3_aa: CASSFRTRNNEQFF